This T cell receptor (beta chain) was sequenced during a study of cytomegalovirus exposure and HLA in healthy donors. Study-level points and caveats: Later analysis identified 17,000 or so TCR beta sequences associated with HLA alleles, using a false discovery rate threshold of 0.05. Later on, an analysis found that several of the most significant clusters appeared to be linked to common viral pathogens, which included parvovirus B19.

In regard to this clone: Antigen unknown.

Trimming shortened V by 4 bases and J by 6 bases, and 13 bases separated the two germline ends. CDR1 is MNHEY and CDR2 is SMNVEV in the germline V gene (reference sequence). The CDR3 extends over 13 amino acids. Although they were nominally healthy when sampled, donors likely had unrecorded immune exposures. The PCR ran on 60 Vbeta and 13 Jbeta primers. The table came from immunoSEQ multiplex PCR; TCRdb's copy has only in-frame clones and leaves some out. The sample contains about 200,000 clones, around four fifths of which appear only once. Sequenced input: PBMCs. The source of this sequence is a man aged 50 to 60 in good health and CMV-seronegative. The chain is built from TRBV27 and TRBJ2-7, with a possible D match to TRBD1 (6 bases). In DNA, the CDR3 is TGTGCCAGCAGTTATCGGACAGCAGGCGAGCAGTACTTC. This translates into CASSYRTAGEQYF.